Sequencing of this TCR beta chain was carried out in a study of cytomegalovirus exposure and HLA in healthy donors. Background on the study: Early released data comprised around 80 million unique TCRs from HLA-typed donors.

As for this clone: What it recognizes is unknown.

PCR amplification relied on 60 Vbeta primers (plus 13 Jbeta primers). Data came from immunoSEQ multiplex PCR; TCRdb stores just in-frame clones and leaves some out. Among 180,000 or so clones, 80% were seen once, and the ten largest hold under 2%. Germline CDR1 is MNHEY and CDR2 is SVGAGI. CDR3 length equals 14 residues. The V gene end was trimmed by 5 bases and the J gene end by 2 bases; junction bases not matched to a gene: 6. Study-level points and caveats: Apparent HLA restriction characterized most CMV-associated TCR beta chains in a later analysis. A missense variant in DCLRE1C was later tied to TCR beta V- and J-gene trimming. The authors reported that TCR beta sequences could predict HLA-A and HLA-B alleles. These predictions were accurate for most subjects in the first cohort.

The sequence was obtained from a woman aged 25 to 39 in good health and CMV-seronegative. Sequenced sample: PBMCs. The chain recombines TRBV6-5 with TRBJ2-7, with 7 bases lining up with TRBD1. The CDR3 DNA follows: TGTGCCAGCAGTCCGACAGGGCCTACCTACGAGCAGTACTTC. Its translation is CASSPTGPTYEQYF.